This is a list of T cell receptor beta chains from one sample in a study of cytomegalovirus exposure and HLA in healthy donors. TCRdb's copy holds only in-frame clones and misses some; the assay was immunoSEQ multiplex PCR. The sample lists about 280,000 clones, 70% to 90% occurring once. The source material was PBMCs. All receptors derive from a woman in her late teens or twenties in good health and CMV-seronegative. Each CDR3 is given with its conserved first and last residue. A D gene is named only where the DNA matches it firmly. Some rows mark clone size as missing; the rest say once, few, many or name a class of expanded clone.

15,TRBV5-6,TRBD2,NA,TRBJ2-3,TGTGCCAGCAGCTTTCTAGCGGGAGGACAAGATACGCAGTATTTT,CASSFLAGGQDTQYF
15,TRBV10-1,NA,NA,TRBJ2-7,TGCGCCAGCAGTGTGGGATCGGGGAGCCCCTACGAGCAGTACTTC,CASSVGSGSPYEQYF
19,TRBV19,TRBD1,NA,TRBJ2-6,TGTGCCAGTAGTGGATGGGACAGGGTCCTCCTCTCTGGGGCCAACGTCCTGACTTTC,CASSGWDRVLLSGANVLTF
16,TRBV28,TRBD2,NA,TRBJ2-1,TGTGCCAGCAGCTCCCCCGGGACTAGCGGATACAATGAGCAGTTCTTC,CASSSPGTSGYNEQFF
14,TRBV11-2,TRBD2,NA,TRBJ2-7,TGTGCCAGCAGCTTAGAGGCTAGCGGGAGTCTATCCTCATTC,CASSLEASGSLSSF
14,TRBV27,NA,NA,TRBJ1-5,TGTGCCAGCAGCAACTTCAGGGAGGATCAGCCCCAGCATTTT,CASSNFREDQPQHF
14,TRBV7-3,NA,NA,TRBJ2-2,TGTGCCAGCAGAAAGGGGGTAGGAGCCGGGGAGCTGTTTTTT,CASRKGVGAGELFF
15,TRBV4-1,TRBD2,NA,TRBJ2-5,TGCGCCAGCAGCCTCGTAGCGGGAGAAACGGAGACCCAGTACTTC,CASSLVAGETETQYF
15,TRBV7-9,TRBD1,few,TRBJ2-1,TGTGCCAGCAGCACGCCAGACAGGGCTTACAATGAGCAGTTCTTC,CASSTPDRAYNEQFF
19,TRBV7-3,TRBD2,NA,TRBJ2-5,TGTGCCAGCAGCGGTAGTTTTAGGCTAGCGGGAGAGTCACAAGAGACCCAGTACTTC,CASSGSFRLAGESQETQYF
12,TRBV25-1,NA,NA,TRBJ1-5,TGTGCCAGCTCAGATAGCAATCAGCCCCAGCATTTT,CASSDSNQPQHF